A single sample gave rise to the 27 T cell receptor beta chains below, sequenced in a study of CD8 T cells in ankylosing spondylitis. MiXCR, applied by TCRdb to the 5' RACE reads, yields one record per CDR3 protein. The sample lists about 100,000 distinct CDR3 sequences; more than 20% were seen once. The sequencing sample was made of synovial fluid, either unsorted or a sorted T cell fraction (not recorded which). The receptors derive from a male donor with ankylosing spondylitis.

This chain links TRBV20-1 with TRBJ1-5, with D possibly TRBD1 on 5 matching bases. The germline V and J ends were trimmed by 3 bases and 4 bases, with 16 bases remaining between them. Germline V gene lookup returns CDR1 DFQATT and CDR2 SNEGSKA (reference sequence). The CDR3 is 15 amino acids. CDR3 loop: CSASGIGADNQPQHF. For the CDR3, the DNA is TGCAGTGCTAGCGGAATAGGGGCGGATAATCAGCCCCAGCATTTT.

This clonotype was recorded a few times. J is TRBJ2-3 and V is TRBV4-2; weak D call: TRBD2 (8 bases). The germline V and J ends were trimmed by 2 bases and 2 bases, with 26 bases remaining between them. This CDR3 is built from 20 residues. Germline loops: CDR1 LGHNA, CDR2 YNFKEQ. The CDR3 bases are TGTGCCAGCAGCCAAAGGGACAGACCACCTAGCGGGTCCCTCACAGATACGCAGTATTTT. Translated: CASSQRDRPPSGSLTDTQYF.

The V call is TRBV14, the J call TRBJ2-1; 12 bases line up with TRBD2. V dropped 1 base and J dropped 9; count of bases not matched to a gene: 4. Germline assignment: CDR1 SGHDN and CDR2 FVKESK. The CDR3 length is 15 residues. This CDR3 is CASSQAASGRGEQFF. CDR3 DNA: TGTGCCAGCAGCCAAGCGGCTAGCGGGAGGGGTGAGCAGTTCTTC.

In this sample, this clonotype turned up a few times. J is TRBJ2-1 and V is TRBV3-1, with D perhaps TRBD2 (7 bases). Looked up from germline, CDR1 is LGHDT and CDR2 is YNNKEL (reference sequence). CDR3 size: 13 residues. Trimming removed 3 bases from V and 6 bases from J, with 9 bases in between. The CDR3 region is CASSQRGGNEQFF. CDR3 in DNA: TGTGCCAGCAGCCAGAGGGGGGGCAATGAGCAGTTCTTC.

The chain employs TRBV6-1 and TRBJ2-7, with D perhaps TRBD1 or TRBD2 (6 bases each). Trimming stripped 7 bases from V and 2 bases from J, with 9 bases between. Germline assignment: CDR1 MNHNS and CDR2 SASEGT. The CDR3 is 12 residues long. As DNA, the CDR3 is TGTGCCAGCACGAGGGGGGCCTACGAGCAGTACTTC. It specifies CASTRGAYEQYF.

Turning to this clonotype: A read error may explain this, as a much larger clone is one base away. The chain couples TRBV27 to TRBJ2-1, with 8 bases aligning to TRBD2. The germline V gene has CDR1 MNHEY and CDR2 SMNVEV (reference sequence). This CDR3 comprises 14 residues. V dropped 5 bases and J dropped 5; count of bases not matched to a gene: 5. The CDR3: CASSQTSVDNEQFF. The CDR3 bases are TGTGCCAGCAGTCAGACTAGCGTCGACAATGAGCAGTTCTTC.

The chain couples TRBV29-1 to TRBJ2-1; tentative D call: TRBD1 (6 bases). Trimming took off 7 bases at V and 5 bases at J, with 18 bases between the two ends. The CDR3 spans 14 residues. Germline loops: CDR1 SQVTM, CDR2 ANQGSEA. This CDR3 is CSARQGISDNEQFF. In DNA form, the CDR3 reads TGCAGCGCCCGCCAGGGGATATCTGACAATGAGCAGTTCTTC.

The chain joins TRBV20-1 to TRBJ1-1; D unresolved. CDR3 size: 12 residues. Germline CDR1 reads DFQATT; CDR2 reads SNEGSKA (reference sequence). V was shortened by 3 bases and J by 1 base, with 6 bases between the two germline ends. CDR3 in DNA: TGCAGTGCTAGCCACACGAACACTGAAGCTTTCTTT. It specifies CSASHTNTEAFF.

This rearrangement joins TRBV7-9 to TRBJ1-4, with D unresolved. V lost 5 bases and J 8 bases, leaving 18 bases between the germline ends. This CDR3 spans 15 amino acids. Germline loops: CDR1 SEHNR, CDR2 FQNEAQ (reference sequence). This CDR3 reads CASSQLRDEGEKLFF. The CDR3 DNA sequence: TGTGCCAGCAGCCAACTAAGGGATGAAGGAGAAAAACTGTTTTTT. Using reference TRBV7-9 and TRBJ1-4 for the parts outside the CDR3, the full variable domain is DTGVSQNPRHKITKRGQNVTFRCDPISEHNRLYWYRQTLGQGPEFLTYFQNEAQLEKSRLLSDRFSAERPKGSFSTLEIQRTEQGDSAMYLCASSQLRDEGEKLFFGSGTQLSVL.

This clonotype turned up a few times. This rearrangement joins TRBV20-1 to TRBJ1-1; TRBD1 aligns across 8 bases. Germline trimming cut 6 bases from V and 3 bases from J; bases unmatched to any gene: 6. Germline CDR1 reads DFQATT; CDR2 reads SNEGSKA (reference sequence). CDR3 length: 13 amino acids. Here the CDR3 DNA reads TGCAGTGCGCGGACAGGGCCTTACACTGAAGCTTTCTTT. This translates into CSARTGPYTEAFF.

This clonotype has a handful of counts. This chain joins TRBV5-1 and TRBJ2-2; D remains unclear. The CDR3 extends over 13 amino acids. In germline, CDR1 is SGHRS, CDR2 YFSETQ. V was cut by 1 base and J by 6 bases, with 7 bases left in between. The CDR3 DNA reads as TGCGCCAGCAGCTTGCCACCGCCCGGGGAGCTGTTTTTT. Residues: CASSLPPPGELFF.

This clonotype was counted at least ten times. The rearrangement joins TRBV5-1 to TRBJ2-1, with a weak D call TRBD2 (6 bases). Trimming took 1 base from V and 0 from J, leaving 11 bases between them. CDR3 size: 16 residues. The germline V gene has CDR1 SGHRS and CDR2 YFSETQ. The CDR3 DNA reads as TGCGCCAGCAGCTTGTTTAGCGGTAGCTCCTACAATGAGCAGTTCTTC. Residues: CASSLFSGSSYNEQFF.

This rearrangement joins TRBV11-3 to TRBJ1-3; D not resolved. The V gene lost 3 bases and the J gene lost 3 bases, with 15 bases spanning the gap. Per germline, CDR1 SGHNT and CDR2 YENEEA. The CDR3 has 16 residues. CDR3 loop: CASSFQSGRIGNTIYF. The CDR3, as DNA: TGTGCCAGCAGCTTTCAGTCCGGGAGGATTGGAAACACCATATATTTT.

J is TRBJ2-7 and V is TRBV12-3 or TRBV12-4, with a possible D match to TRBD2 (5 bases). The CDR3 extends over 11 amino acids. Trimming stripped 6 bases from V and 3 bases from J, with 6 bases between. In DNA, the CDR3 is TGTGCCAGCAGCGGGGTCTACGAGCAGTACTTC. Residues: CASSGVYEQYF.

Comment on this clonotype: One junction end disagrees with the germline gene, perhaps due to a read error. The chain joins TRBV24-1 to TRBJ2-1; 9 nucleotides line up with TRBD2. CDR1 is KGHDR, CDR2 SFDVKD, per germline. The CDR3 spans 16 residues. CDR3 nucleotide sequence: TGTGCCACCAGTGACCGGACTAGCGAAAACTACAATGAGCAGCTCTTC. This translates into CATSDRTSENYNEQLF.

This clonotype was seen at least ten times. V usage is TRBV7-9 and J usage is TRBJ2-1; 14 bases agree with TRBD2. The length of the CDR3 is 17 residues. Losses at the gene ends were 5 bases for V and 7 bases for J; bases not matched to a gene: 10. The germline V gene has CDR1 SEHNR and CDR2 FQNEAQ (reference sequence). The CDR3 nucleotides are TGTGCCAGCAGCGGGGGGGGGACTAGCGGGAGTGAGAATGAGCAGTTCTTC. Translating gives CASSGGGTSGSENEQFF.

This clonotype came up many times. V usage is TRBV6-2 or TRBV6-3 and J usage is TRBJ2-1, with a possible D match to TRBD2 (5 bases). The length of the CDR3 is 17 residues. Germline lookup yields CDR1 MNHEY and CDR2 SVGEGT. The V end was cut by 2 bases, the J end by 2 bases, with 16 bases between. The CDR3 nucleotides are TGTGCCAGCAGTTACCATCGGTCTAGCAGCACCTACAATGAGCAGTTCTTC. Translation: CASSYHRSSSTYNEQFF.

This sequence joins TRBV24-1 and TRBJ2-1; TRBD1 matches 9 bases. The CDR3 contains 16 residues. The germline V gene encodes CDR1 KGHDR and CDR2 SFDVKD. Trimming at V came to 4 bases and at J to 3 bases, leaving 6 bases not matched to a gene. This CDR3 reads CATSDPDRGNYNEQFF. CDR3 nucleotide sequence: TGTGCCACCAGTGACCCGGACAGGGGCAACTACAATGAGCAGTTCTTC.

The chain combines TRBV20-1 with TRBJ2-3; the D is unclear. The ends were cut back, 3 bases at V and 0 bases at J, with 13 bases in the middle. Germline CDR1 and CDR2: DFQATT and SNEGSKA (reference sequence). This CDR3 spans 15 amino acids. CDR3: CSASALRSSTDTQYF. As DNA, the CDR3 is TGCAGTGCTAGTGCCTTGAGGTCTAGCACAGATACGCAGTATTTT.

V usage is TRBV6-5 and J usage is TRBJ1-2; maybe TRBD1 (5 bases). The CDR3 sequence is 13 residues long. Germline values: CDR1 MNHEY, CDR2 SVGAGI. V lost 4 bases, J lost 1 base, and 7 bases lay in between. CDR3 coding DNA: TGTGCCAGCAGTTCGACAGTTAACTATGGCTACACCTTC. It codes for CASSSTVNYGYTF.

The chain recombines TRBV13 with TRBJ2-2; 9 nucleotides line up with TRBD1. CDR1 PRHDT and CDR2 FYEKMQ come from the germline V gene (reference sequence). The length of the CDR3 is 14 residues. Unmatched junction bases numbered 3, after V lost 4 bases and J lost 6 bases. Written as DNA, the CDR3 is TGTGCCAGCAGCTCGAGGACAGGGGCCGGGGAGCTGTTTTTT. Its translation is CASSSRTGAGELFF.

V and J are TRBV6-5 and TRBJ1-5, with a tentative D call TRBD1 (5 bases). CDR1 is MNHEY and CDR2 is SVGAGI in the germline V gene. The CDR3 spans 15 residues. Trimming shortened V by 0 bases and J by 6 bases, and 12 bases separated the two germline ends. This CDR3 reads CASSYSLQGGQPQHF. DNA of the CDR3: TGTGCCAGCAGTTACTCTCTCCAGGGTGGTCAGCCCCAGCATTTT.

The V gene is TRBV24-1, the J gene TRBJ2-1, with 11 bases fitting TRBD2. The CDR3 has 15 residues. Germline V gives CDR1 KGHDR, CDR2 SFDVKD. J lost 10 bases, V lost 5 bases, and 9 bases had no gene match. This chain's CDR3 is CATSVLSGRAEEQFF. The CDR3 DNA is TGTGCCACCAGTGTCCTTAGCGGGAGGGCCGAGGAGCAGTTCTTC.

V gene TRBV7-9 combines with J gene TRBJ1-2, with a tentative D call TRBD1 (5 bases). The length of the CDR3 is 14 residues. V lost 3 bases and J lost 3, with 11 bases in between. Germline values: CDR1 SEHNR, CDR2 FQNEAQ (reference sequence). This CDR3 is CASSFARRDYGYTF. The CDR3 DNA is TGTGCCAGCAGCTTTGCGCGCAGGGACTATGGCTACACCTTC.

The CDR3 region is CASSQGPSSGGQETQYF. The CDR3, as DNA: TGTGCCAGCAGCCAAGGCCCATCTAGCGGCGGGCAAGAGACCCAGTACTTC. The genes are TRBV4-2 and TRBJ2-5, with 7 bases matching TRBD2. The CDR3 runs 17 residues. The junction had 10 bases not matched to a gene; V was cut back by 1 base and J by 2 bases. The germline CDR1 and CDR2 sequences are LGHNA and YNFKEQ.

This clonotype has only a few counts. DNA of the CDR3: TGTGCCAGCTCGCATCCCAGGGGGAGCACTGAAGCTTTCTTT. Translated, it gives CASSHPRGSTEAFF. The chain uses TRBV18 and TRBJ1-1, with 7 positions matching TRBD1. V shed 6 bases, J shed 4 bases, and the junction held 8 bases outside the gene matches. CDR3 length equals 14 residues. Germline V gene lookup returns CDR1 KGHSH and CDR2 LQKENI.

The chain recombines TRBV4-2 with TRBJ2-1; 14 bases fit TRBD2. The germline CDR1 and CDR2 sequences are LGHNA and YNFKEQ. CDR3 length equals 17 residues. Trimming removed 0 bases from V and 7 bases from J; junction bases left unmatched: 5. The DNA for the CDR3 is TGTGCCAGCAGCCAAGATGGGACTAGCGGGAGACCTAATGAGCAGTTCTTC. Amino acid sequence: CASSQDGTSGRPNEQFF.